This is a list of T cell receptor beta chains from one sample in a study of CD4 T cells in relation to SARS-CoV-2 and coronaviruses. Data came from immunoSEQ multiplex PCR; TCRdb stores just in-frame clones and leaves some out. The sample lists about 55,000 clones; roughly 90% were seen once. The specimen sequenced was memory CD4+ T cells from PBMCs. The source of these receptors is a human donor in good health. Both conserved end residues are part of each CDR3. The D gene is left open where the match is weak. Clone size appears in some rows only: once, few, many, or a class for an expanded clone.

size	length	V	J	D	DNA	CDR3
NA	14	TRBV5-1	TRBJ2-3	NA	TGCGCCAGCAGCTTGGGAGGGGGCACAGATACGCAGTATTTT	CASSLGGGTDTQYF
NA	16	TRBV28	TRBJ2-5	NA	TGTGCCAGCAGTTCGAACATGGGGGGAGGCCAAGAGACCCAGTACTTC	CASSSNMGGGQETQYF
NA	12	TRBV29-1	TRBJ2-1	NA	TGCAGGGCAGGGAGCTCCTACAATGAGCAGTTCTTC	CRAGSSYNEQFF
NA	13	TRBV10-3	TRBJ2-7	TRBD1	TGTGCCATCAGTATTGACAGGGGAGACGAGCAGTACTTC	CAISIDRGDEQYF
once	13	TRBV24-1	TRBJ2-3	NA	TGTGCCACCACTCGGGACTCAGCAGATACGCAGTATTTT	CATTRDSADTQYF
NA	15	TRBV28	TRBJ2-2	TRBD2	TGTGCCAGCAGTTTGGGGACTAGCGGGAGAGGGGAGCTGTTTTTT	CASSLGTSGRGELFF
NA	15	TRBV28	TRBJ2-6	NA	TGTGCCAGCAGTTTGGACACCTCTGGGGCCAACGTCCTGACTTTC	CASSLDTSGANVLTF
NA	13	TRBV27	TRBJ1-2	NA	TGTGCCAGCAGTCCCGGGATCGGCTATGGCTACACCTTC	CASSPGIGYGYTF
NA	13	TRBV3-1/TRBV3-2	TRBJ2-5	NA	TGTGCCAGCAGCCAATCCACGCAGTTGACCCAGTACTTC	CASSQSTQLTQYF
NA	15	TRBV2	TRBJ2-2	TRBD1	TGTGCCAGCAGCAAACAGGGGTTTAGCACCGGGGAGCTGTTTTTT	CASSKQGFSTGELFF
NA	17	TRBV5-4	TRBJ2-5	NA	TGTGCCAGCAGCCTGAATTACAGGGCGCCACTACAAGAGACCCAGTACTTC	CASSLNYRAPLQETQYF
once	18	TRBV14	TRBJ2-1	NA	TGTGCCAGCAGCCAAGTATTGGTACGTGCCTCGGCACACAATGAGCAGTTCTTC	CASSQVLVRASAHNEQFF
NA	17	TRBV23-1	TRBJ2-1	TRBD2	TGCGCCAGCAGTCACCCCGGACTAGCGGTAAACTACAATGAGCAGTTCTTC	CASSHPGLAVNYNEQFF
medium-sized	17	TRBV7-3	TRBJ2-2	TRBD2	TGTGCCAGCAGCCCCCGGTCGGGGGGAATGAACACCGGGGAGCTGTTTTTT	CASSPRSGGMNTGELFF
NA	14	TRBV5-1	TRBJ2-3	NA	TGCGCCAGCAGCCCTGGGGACCCCACAGATACGCAGTATTTT	CASSPGDPTDTQYF
NA	16	TRBV5-1	TRBJ2-3	TRBD2	TGCGCCAGCAGCGGACCGGGACTAGCGTTGACAGATACGCAGTATTTT	CASSGPGLALTDTQYF
NA	16	TRBV19	TRBJ2-5	NA	TGTGCCAGTAGTATAGAGGAGGCGAGGTTGAGGGAGACCCAGTACTTC	CASSIEEARLRETQYF
NA	16	TRBV27	TRBJ1-6	NA	TGTGCCAGCAGCTCCTCCGGGACCAGCGGGCATTCACCCCTCCACTTT	CASSSSGTSGHSPLHF
NA	17	TRBV5-4	TRBJ2-3	TRBD2	TGTGCCAGCAGCGGGGGGGGACTAGCGGGAGGAACAGATACGCAGTATTTT	CASSGGGLAGGTDTQYF
NA	15	TRBV2	TRBJ1-6	TRBD1	TGTGCCAGCGAGGGACAGGGAGCGAAGAATTCACCCCTCCACTTT	CASEGQGAKNSPLHF
NA	16	TRBV9	TRBJ2-5	TRBD1	TGTGCCAGCAGCGCGGACAGGGGATTTCCCCGAGAGACCCAGTACTTC	CASSADRGFPRETQYF
NA	16	TRBV13	TRBJ2-3	TRBD2	TGTGCCAGCAGCTTAGAGTTTGGGGGGGTTACAGATACGCAGTATTTT	CASSLEFGGVTDTQYF
NA	12	TRBV7-3	TRBJ2-2	NA	TGTGCCAGCAGGGAAAACACCGGGGAGCTGTTTTTT	CASRENTGELFF